This TCR beta chain appears in the sequencing data of a study of T cell changes during pregnancy in multiple sclerosis. This clone was counted only a few times. Using immunoSEQ multiplex PCR, the repertoire was profiled, and TCRdb retains in-frame clones only, with some absent. The sample lists 32,000 or so clones; 90% were seen once. The germline gives CDR1 SGHTS, CDR2 YDEGEE. Trimming cost V 4 bases and J 6 bases, with 14 bases left between them. This CDR3 comprises 14 residues. The rearrangement joins TRBV5-8 to TRBJ1-5; weak D call: TRBD1 (5 bases). This material consisted of CD4+ T cells from peripheral blood mononuclear cells, taken in the second trimester of pregnancy. The clonotype was recovered from a female donor with multiple sclerosis, enrolled in a pregnancy study. The CDR3 sequence is CASSPVPDTQPQHF. The CDR3 bases are TGTGCCAGCAGCCCGGTCCCGGACACTCAGCCCCAGCATTTT.